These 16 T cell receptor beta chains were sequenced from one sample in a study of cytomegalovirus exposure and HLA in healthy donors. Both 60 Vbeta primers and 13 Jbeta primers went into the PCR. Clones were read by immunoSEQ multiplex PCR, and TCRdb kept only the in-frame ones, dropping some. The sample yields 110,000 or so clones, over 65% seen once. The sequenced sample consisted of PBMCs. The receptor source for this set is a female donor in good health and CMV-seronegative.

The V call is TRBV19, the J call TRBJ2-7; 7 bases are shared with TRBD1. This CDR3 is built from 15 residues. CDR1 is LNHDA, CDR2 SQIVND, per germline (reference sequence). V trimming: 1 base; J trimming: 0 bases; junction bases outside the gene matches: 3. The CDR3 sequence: CASSIGTGSSYEQYF. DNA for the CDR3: TGTGCCAGTAGTATAGGGACAGGATCCTCCTACGAGCAGTACTTC. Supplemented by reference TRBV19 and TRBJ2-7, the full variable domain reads DGGITQSPKYLFRKEGQNVTLSCEQNLNHDAMYWYRQDPGQGLRLIYYSQIVNDFQKGDIAEGYSVSREKKESFPLTVTSAQKNPTAFYLCASSIGTGSSYEQYFGPGTRLTVT.

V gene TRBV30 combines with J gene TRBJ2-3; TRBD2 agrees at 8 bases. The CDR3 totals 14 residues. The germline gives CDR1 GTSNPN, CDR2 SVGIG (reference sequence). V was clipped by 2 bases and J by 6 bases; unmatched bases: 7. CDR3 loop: CAWSRAGGSDTQYF. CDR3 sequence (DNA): TGTGCCTGGAGTAGGGCGGGGGGTTCCGATACGCAGTATTTT.

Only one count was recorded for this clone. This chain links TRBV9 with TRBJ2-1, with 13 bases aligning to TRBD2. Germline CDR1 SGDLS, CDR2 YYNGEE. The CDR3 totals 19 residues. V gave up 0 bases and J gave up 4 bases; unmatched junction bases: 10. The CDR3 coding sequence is TGTGCCAGCAGCGTAGGGATGGGTGGGACTAGCGGGGTATACAATGAGCAGTTCTTC. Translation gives CASSVGMGGTSGVYNEQFF.

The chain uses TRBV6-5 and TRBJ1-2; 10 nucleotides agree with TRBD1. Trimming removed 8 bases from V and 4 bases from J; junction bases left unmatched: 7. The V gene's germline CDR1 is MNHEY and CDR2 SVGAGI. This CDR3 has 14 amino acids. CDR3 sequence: CASGSGTGVYGYTF. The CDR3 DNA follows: TGTGCCAGCGGCTCTGGGACAGGGGTCTATGGCTACACCTTC.

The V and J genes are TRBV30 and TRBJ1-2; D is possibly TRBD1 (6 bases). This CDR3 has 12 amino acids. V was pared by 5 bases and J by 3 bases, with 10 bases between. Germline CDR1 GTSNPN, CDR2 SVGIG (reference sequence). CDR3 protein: CAWGAGDYGYTF. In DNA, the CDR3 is TGTGCCTGGGGCGCAGGGGACTATGGCTACACCTTC.

The DNA of the CDR3 is TGTGCCAGCAGTGGGGGCCGACCGGATACGCAGTATTTT. It specifies CASSGGRPDTQYF. The chain links TRBV6-5 to TRBJ2-3; maybe TRBD1 (6 bases). V dropped 5 bases and J dropped 6 bases, with 12 bases sitting between them. CDR1 is MNHEY and CDR2 is SVGAGI in the germline V gene. The CDR3 has 13 residues.

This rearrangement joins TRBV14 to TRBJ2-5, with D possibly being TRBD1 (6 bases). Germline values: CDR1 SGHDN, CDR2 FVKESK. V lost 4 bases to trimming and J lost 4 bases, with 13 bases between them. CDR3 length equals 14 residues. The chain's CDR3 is CASSRVGALETQYF. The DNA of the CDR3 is TGTGCCAGCAGCCGGGTGGGGGCTCTAGAGACCCAGTACTTC.

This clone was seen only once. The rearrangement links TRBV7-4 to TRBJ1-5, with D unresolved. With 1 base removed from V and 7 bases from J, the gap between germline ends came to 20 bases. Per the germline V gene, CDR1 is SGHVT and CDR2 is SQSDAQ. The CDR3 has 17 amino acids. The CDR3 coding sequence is TGTGCCAGCAGCTTAGGTTCCAGTACGGGATTCAGACAGCCCCAGCATTTT. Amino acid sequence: CASSLGSSTGFRQPQHF.

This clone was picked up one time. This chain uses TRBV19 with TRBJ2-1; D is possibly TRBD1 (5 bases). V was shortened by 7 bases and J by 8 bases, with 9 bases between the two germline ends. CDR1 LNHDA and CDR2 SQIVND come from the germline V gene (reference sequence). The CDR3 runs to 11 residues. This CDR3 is CASKGQHEQFF. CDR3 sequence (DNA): TGTGCCAGTAAGGGGCAGCATGAGCAGTTCTTC.

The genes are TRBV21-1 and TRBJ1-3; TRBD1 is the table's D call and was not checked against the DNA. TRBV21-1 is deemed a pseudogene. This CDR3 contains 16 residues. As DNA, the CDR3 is TGTGCCAGCAGCAAAGGAGACAGCCACTCTGGAAACACCATATATTTT. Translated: CASSKGDSHSGNTIYF.

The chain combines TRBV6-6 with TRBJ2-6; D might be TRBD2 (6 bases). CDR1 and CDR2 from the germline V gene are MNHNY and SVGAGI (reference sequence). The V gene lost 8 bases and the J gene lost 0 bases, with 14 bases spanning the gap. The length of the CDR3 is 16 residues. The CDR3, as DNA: TGTGCCAGCGCCCAGACCGGGGGCTCTGGGGCCAACGTCCTGACTTTC. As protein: CASAQTGGSGANVLTF.

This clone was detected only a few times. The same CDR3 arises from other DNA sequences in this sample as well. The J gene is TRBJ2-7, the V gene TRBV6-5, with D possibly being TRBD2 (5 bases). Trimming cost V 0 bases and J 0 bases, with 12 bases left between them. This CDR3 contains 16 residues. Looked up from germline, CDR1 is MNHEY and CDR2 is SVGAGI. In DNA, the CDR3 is TGTGCCAGCAGTTACTCAGCCGGGGAGAGCTCCTACGAGCAGTACTTC. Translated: CASSYSAGESSYEQYF.

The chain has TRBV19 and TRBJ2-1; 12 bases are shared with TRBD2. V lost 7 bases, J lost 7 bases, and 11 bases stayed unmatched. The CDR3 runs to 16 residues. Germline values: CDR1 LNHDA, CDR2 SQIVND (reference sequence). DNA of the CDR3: TGTGCCAGTAAAAGTCTAGCGGGGGGGGGTTTGAATGAGCAGTTCTTC. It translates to CASKSLAGGGLNEQFF.

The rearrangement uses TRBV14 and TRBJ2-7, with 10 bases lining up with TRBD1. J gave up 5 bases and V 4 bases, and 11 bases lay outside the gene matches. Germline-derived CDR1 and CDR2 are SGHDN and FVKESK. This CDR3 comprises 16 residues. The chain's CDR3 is CASSLHWGQGINEQYF. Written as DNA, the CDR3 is TGTGCCAGCAGCCTGCACTGGGGACAGGGGATAAACGAGCAGTACTTC.

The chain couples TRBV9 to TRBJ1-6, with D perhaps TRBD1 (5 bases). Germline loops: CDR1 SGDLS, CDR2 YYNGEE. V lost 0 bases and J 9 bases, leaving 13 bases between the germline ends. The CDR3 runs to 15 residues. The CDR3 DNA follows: TGTGCCAGCAGCGTAGGGGAATCAGGGCCTTCACCCCTCCACTTT. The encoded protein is CASSVGESGPSPLHF.

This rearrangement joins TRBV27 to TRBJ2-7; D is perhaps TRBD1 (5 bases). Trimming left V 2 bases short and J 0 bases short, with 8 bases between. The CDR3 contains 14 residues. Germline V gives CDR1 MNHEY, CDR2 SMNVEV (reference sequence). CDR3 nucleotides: TGTGCCAGCAGTTTAACAGGTAGCTCCTACGAGCAGTACTTC. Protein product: CASSLTGSSYEQYF.